This T cell receptor beta chain comes out of a study of blood T cell repertoires in COVID-19. Overall study context: Sources were T cells, B-cell-depleted T cells, or PBMCs; the material itself was cDNA or gDNA.

Trimming cost V 6 bases and J 6 bases, with 20 bases left between them. The CDR3 runs 16 residues. Per germline, CDR1 MDHEN and CDR2 SYDVKM. Measured with immunoSEQ multiplex PCR; TCRdb has only the in-frame clones, and not every one. Seen here are 90,000 or so clones, 90% observed once, and the top ten hold under 8.5%. Sequencing used peripheral blood. The chain combines TRBV28 with TRBJ2-2; D might be TRBD2 (7 bases). The receptor comes from a man between 18 and 35 years old with COVID-19, enrolled during active disease. This CDR3 reads CASRGGGPVVSGELFF. CDR3 bases: TGTGCCAGCAGAGGGGGAGGGCCGGTTGTCTCCGGGGAGCTGTTTTTT.